The 22 T cell receptor beta chains presented below share a single source sample, sequenced in a study of cytomegalovirus exposure and HLA in healthy donors. Sequenced by immunoSEQ multiplex PCR; TCRdb stores in-frame clones only, minus some. Among more than 300,000 clones listed, about nine tenths were seen once. The material sequenced was PBMCs. The receptors originated from a woman aged 18-29 years in good health and CMV-seronegative.

CDR3 in DNA: TGCAGCGTTGTACTAGCGGACTCCTACGAGCAGTACTTC. Its protein is CSVVLADSYEQYF. The V gene is TRBV29-1, the J gene TRBJ2-7; 8 bases match TRBD2. Per germline, CDR1 SQVTM and CDR2 ANQGSEA. This CDR3 is built from 13 residues. Unmatched junction bases numbered 2, after V lost 4 bases and J lost 0 bases.

The chain has TRBV7-3 and TRBJ2-1; TRBD2 matches at 7 bases. V lost 5 bases to trimming and J lost 7 bases; unmatched junction nucleotides: 5. The germline V gene has CDR1 SGHTA and CDR2 FQGTGA. CDR3 length equals 13 residues. The CDR3 loop is CASSPPGGNEQFF. The CDR3, as DNA: TGTGCCAGCAGCCCCCCCGGGGGGAATGAGCAGTTCTTC.

The V gene is TRBV28, the J gene TRBJ2-7, with D perhaps TRBD1 (5 bases). V lost 8 bases and J lost 5, with 13 bases in between. The CDR3 extends over 12 amino acids. Per germline, CDR1 MDHEN and CDR2 SYDVKM. CDR3 protein: CASRTFRHEQYF. CDR3 coding DNA: TGTGCCAGCCGGACATTCCGCCACGAGCAGTACTTC.

This sequence joins TRBV11-2 and TRBJ2-7, with TRBD2 matching 14 bases. CDR3 length: 18 residues. Germline V gives CDR1 SGHAT, CDR2 FQNNGV. V dropped 4 bases and J dropped 2; count of bases not matched to a gene: 10. CDR3 sequence (DNA): TGTGCCAGCAGCTCAGGAGGGACTAGCGGGAGCAAGGCCTACGAGCAGTACTTC. Its protein is CASSSGGTSGSKAYEQYF. Complete variable domain (other parts from reference TRBV11-2 and TRBJ2-7): EAGVAQSPRYKIIEKRQSVAFWCNPISGHATLYWYQQILGQGPKLLIQFQNNGVVDDSQLPKDRFSAERLKGVDSTLKIQPAKLEDSAVYLCASSSGGTSGSKAYEQYFGPGTRLTVT.

This chain links TRBV27 with TRBJ2-5, with D perhaps matching TRBD1 (5 bases). CDR3 size: 16 residues. V was cut by 6 bases and J by 5 bases, with 22 bases left in between. The germline V gene has CDR1 MNHEY and CDR2 SMNVEV (reference sequence). The CDR3 sequence: CASSPWAETDWETQYF. As DNA, the CDR3 is TGTGCCAGCAGCCCTTGGGCGGAGACAGACTGGGAGACCCAGTACTTC.

V gene TRBV5-1 combines with J gene TRBJ1-4, with 7 positions matching TRBD1. Germline trimming cut 4 bases from V and 7 bases from J; bases unmatched to any gene: 7. The germline V gene has CDR1 SGHRS and CDR2 YFSETQ. This CDR3 comprises 14 residues. The CDR3 reads CASSRGQVVEKLFF. The CDR3 DNA is TGCGCCAGCAGCAGAGGACAGGTCGTTGAAAAACTGTTTTTT.

This clone was detected many times. The chain recombines TRBV28 with TRBJ1-4; TRBD1 matches 7 bases. From germline, CDR1 is MDHEN and CDR2 SYDVKM. The CDR3 length is 12 residues. The junction had 2 bases not matched to a gene; V was cut back by 6 bases and J by 7 bases. DNA of the CDR3: TGTGCCAGCAGGGGGACAGCTGAAAAACTGTTTTTT. As protein: CASRGTAEKLFF.

This chain connects TRBV11-2 to TRBJ2-7; D not certain. V was clipped by 3 bases and J by 3 bases, with 3 bases between them. There are 11 residues in the CDR3. Germline CDR1 is SGHAT and CDR2 is FQNNGV. This chain's CDR3 is CASSFSYEQYF. CDR3 sequence (DNA): TGTGCCAGCAGCTTTAGCTACGAGCAGTACTTC.

This clone came up a few times. The chain links TRBV6-5 to TRBJ2-1, with unresolved D. The V end was cut by 6 bases, the J end by 6 bases, with 6 bases between. Germline V gene data show CDR1 as MNHEY and CDR2 as SVGAGI. The CDR3 is 11 residues long. CDR3 sequence: CASRILNEQFF. CDR3 nucleotides: TGTGCCAGCAGAATACTCAATGAGCAGTTCTTC.

The chain joins TRBV5-1 to TRBJ2-7; 7 nucleotides align to TRBD1. CDR1 is SGHRS and CDR2 is YFSETQ in the germline V gene. This CDR3 has 13 residues. J lost 1 base, V lost 4 bases, and 2 bases had no gene match. Here the CDR3 reads CASSPGQSYEQYF. CDR3 sequence (DNA): TGCGCCAGCAGCCCGGGACAGTCCTACGAGCAGTACTTC. The full variable domain, with the rest looked up from reference TRBV5-1 and TRBJ2-7, is KAGVTQTPRYLIKTRGQQVTLSCSPISGHRSVSWYQQTPGQGLQFLFEYFSETQRNKGNFPGRFSGRQFSNSRSEMNVSTLELGDSALYLCASSPGQSYEQYFGPGTRLTVT.

V usage is TRBV2 and J usage is TRBJ1-5; D might be TRBD1 (6 bases). The CDR3 extends over 14 amino acids. Germline V CDR1 and CDR2: SNHLY, FYNNEI. The V end lost 6 bases, the J end lost 3 bases, and 12 bases lay between the germline ends. CDR3 sequence: CASSQQGNNQPQHF. For the CDR3, the DNA is TGTGCCAGCAGCCAACAGGGAAACAATCAGCCCCAGCATTTT.

This clone has only a few counts. The chain couples TRBV5-6 to TRBJ1-1; no clear D gene. V gave up 2 bases and J gave up 3 bases, with 5 bases separating them. In germline, CDR1 is SGHDT, CDR2 YYEEEE. The CDR3 has 12 residues. This CDR3 reads CASSFVYTEAFF. CDR3 bases: TGTGCCAGCAGCTTCGTCTACACTGAAGCTTTCTTT. Based on the CDR3 plus reference TRBV5-6 and TRBJ1-1, the full variable domain is DAGVTQSPTHLIKTRGQQVTLRCSPKSGHDTVSWYQQALGQGPQFIFQYYEEEERQRGNFPDRFSGHQFPNYSSELNVNALLLGDSALYLCASSFVYTEAFFGQGTRLTVV.

This chain links TRBV27 with TRBJ1-2; tentative D call: TRBD1 (6 bases). This CDR3 has 19 amino acids. With 3 bases removed from V and 6 bases from J, the gap between germline ends came to 29 bases. CDR1 and CDR2 from the germline V gene are MNHEY and SMNVEV (reference sequence). The DNA of the CDR3 is TGTGCCAGCAGTTTTCGTCCGAGGGAGGGACCGGGGGCTGGAGATGGCTACACCTTC. Its protein product is CASSFRPREGPGAGDGYTF.

This chain connects TRBV4-3 to TRBJ2-5, with D perhaps TRBD2 (5 bases). CDR1 is LGHNA, CDR2 YSLEER, per germline. This CDR3 has 15 amino acids. With 2 bases removed from V and 2 bases from J, the gap between germline ends came to 12 bases. CDR3 protein: CASSQTLSGQETQYF. In nucleotides, the CDR3 is TGCGCCAGCAGCCAAACCCTAAGCGGTCAAGAGACCCAGTACTTC.

Notes on this clone: At one of its ends the junction is not consistent with the germline gene, which may arise from a read error. This chain links TRBV15 with TRBJ1-5; D may be TRBD1 (5 bases). This CDR3 is 13 amino acids long. Per germline, CDR1 LNHNV and CDR2 YYDKDF (reference sequence). In nucleotides, the CDR3 is TGTGCCACCGGCAGGGTCCCGGGTCAGCCCCAGCATTTT. The encoded protein is CATGRVPGQPQHF.

The V gene is TRBV19, the J gene TRBJ1-1; D might be TRBD1 (6 bases). The CDR3 is 12 residues long. CDR1 and CDR2 from the germline V gene are LNHDA and SQIVND (reference sequence). V lost 3 bases, J lost 6 bases, and 8 bases lay in between. In DNA, the CDR3 is TGTGCCAGTAGTATTGGGGGCTCTGAAGCTTTCTTT. It specifies CASSIGGSEAFF.

The gene calls are TRBV19 and TRBJ2-7; 9 nucleotides match TRBD2. Trimming cost V 7 bases and J 7 bases; bases outside gene matches: 14. This CDR3 spans 15 amino acids. CDR1 is LNHDA, CDR2 SQIVND, per germline (reference sequence). In DNA, the CDR3 is TGTGCCAGTAACCCCACTGGCGGGAGGGCCGGGGAGCAGTACTTC. Residues: CASNPTGGRAGEQYF.

This clone was counted a single time. This chain links TRBV10-3 with TRBJ1-2; weak D call: TRBD1 (6 bases). Trimming removed 1 base at V and 7 bases at J, with 22 bases between. The germline gives CDR1 ENHRY, CDR2 SYGVKD. This CDR3 has 17 residues. DNA of the CDR3: TGTGCCATCAGTGAGTTCGGGACACAACCATCGGGGAGTGGCTACACCTTC. Residues: CAISEFGTQPSGSGYTF.

This chain uses TRBV4-1 with TRBJ2-1; 7 bases align to TRBD2. This CDR3 is 16 amino acids long. Germline V lookup: CDR1 MGHRA, CDR2 YSYEKL. J gave up 5 bases and V 0 bases, and 7 bases lay outside the gene matches. The CDR3 bases are TGCGCCAGCAGCCAAGATTCCCAGCGGGGCCACAATGAGCAGTTCTTC. It translates to CASSQDSQRGHNEQFF.

V usage is TRBV28 and J usage is TRBJ1-4; a possible D gene is TRBD1 (6 bases). Germline V lookup: CDR1 MDHEN, CDR2 SYDVKM. The V end lost 5 bases, the J end lost 7 bases, and 17 bases lay between the germline ends. The CDR3 covers 15 residues. The CDR3, as DNA: TGTGCCAGCAGTGGGACACAAGGATTGAGTGAAAAACTGTTTTTT. Encoded protein: CASSGTQGLSEKLFF.

The chain has TRBV4-3 and TRBJ2-1, with 9 positions matching TRBD2. V trimming: 1 base; J trimming: 2 bases; junction bases outside the gene matches: 6. From germline, CDR1 is LGHNA and CDR2 YSLEER. CDR3 length: 17 residues. CDR3 loop: CASSQARTSDPYNEQFF. The DNA of the CDR3 is TGCGCCAGCAGCCAAGCCCGGACTAGCGACCCCTACAATGAGCAGTTCTTC.

The chain couples TRBV27 to TRBJ1-4; TRBD1 might be the D (6 bases). Trimming removed 5 bases at V and 9 bases at J, with 25 bases between. Germline V lookup: CDR1 MNHEY, CDR2 SMNVEV (reference sequence). This CDR3 has 17 amino acids. The CDR3 sequence: CASSPRPTNRDFKKLFF. DNA of the CDR3: TGTGCCAGCAGTCCACGCCCAACGAACAGGGATTTTAAAAAACTGTTTTTT. Variable domain in full (rest from reference TRBV27 and TRBJ1-4): EAQVTQNPRYLITVTGKKLTVTCSQNMNHEYMSWYRQDPGLGLRQIYYSMNVEVTDKGDVPEGYKVSRKEKRNFPLILESPSPNQTSLYFCASSPRPTNRDFKKLFFGSGTQLSVL.